This T cell receptor (beta chain) was recovered during a study of T-cell reconstitution after alpha-beta-depleted transplantation in children. Library preparation (for TCRbeta) was performed with unique molecular identifiers. TCRdb itself ran the PCR reads through MiXCR, one entry per CDR3 protein. The sample comprises some 220,000 distinct CDR3 sequences, about a tenth of which are singletons, and 5.5% to 8% rests with the top ten. This CDR3 comprises 14 residues. The table lists this clonotype with many counts. Sample: PBMCs from the stem cell graft donor, taken from the stem cell graft. The chain links TRBV21-1 to TRBJ2-5. TRBV21-1 is tagged as a pseudogene. This receptor was obtained from a human donor who donated a stem cell graft to a child with acute lymphoblastic leukemia. CDR3: CASSTEPDKETQYF. CDR3 nucleotides: TGTGCCAGCAGCACCGAACCTGATAAAGAGACCCAGTACTTC.